This section outlines one T cell receptor (beta chain) sequence together with its context. Its antigen is not known. Clones were sequenced by immunoSEQ multiplex PCR, and TCRdb holds only the in-frame ones, with some missing. The data hold approximately 60,000 clones, with 70% to 90% observed a single time. This sample was included in a study of OX40 agonist ivuxolimab in advanced cancers. Whole-study findings and limits: Compared with CD4+, CD8+ T cells on average had more expanded clones. CD4+ and CD8+ blood T cells expanded clonally by week 6 at 0.1 to 3.0 mg/kg.

V was clipped by 3 bases and J by 11 bases; unmatched bases: 2. Germline lookup yields CDR1 LNHDA and CDR2 SQIVND (reference sequence). The CDR3 has 13 amino acids. The chain uses TRBV19 and TRBJ1-6; 9 bases align to TRBD1. This sample comprised CD4+ or CD8+ T cells sorted from blood, obtained in a trial of the OX40 agonist ivuxolimab. The clonotype was recovered from an adult with an advanced solid tumor such as melanoma, head and neck, liver or kidney cancer. CDR3 bases: TGTGCCAGTAGTATGGGGACAGGGACACCCCTCCACTTT. Amino acids: CASSMGTGTPLHF.